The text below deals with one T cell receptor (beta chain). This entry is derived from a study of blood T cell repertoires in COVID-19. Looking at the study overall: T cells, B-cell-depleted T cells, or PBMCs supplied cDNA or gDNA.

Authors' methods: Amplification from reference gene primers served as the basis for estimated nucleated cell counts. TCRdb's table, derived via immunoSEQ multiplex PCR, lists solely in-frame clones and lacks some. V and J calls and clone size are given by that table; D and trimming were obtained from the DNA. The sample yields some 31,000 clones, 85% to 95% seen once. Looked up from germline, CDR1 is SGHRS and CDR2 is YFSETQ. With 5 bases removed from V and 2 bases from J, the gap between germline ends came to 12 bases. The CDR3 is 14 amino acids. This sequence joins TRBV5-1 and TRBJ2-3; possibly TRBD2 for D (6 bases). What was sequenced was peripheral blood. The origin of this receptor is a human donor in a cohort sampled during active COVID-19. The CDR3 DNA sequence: TGCGCCAGCAGAGGTAGCGGAAACACAGATACGCAGTATTTT. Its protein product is CASRGSGNTDTQYF.